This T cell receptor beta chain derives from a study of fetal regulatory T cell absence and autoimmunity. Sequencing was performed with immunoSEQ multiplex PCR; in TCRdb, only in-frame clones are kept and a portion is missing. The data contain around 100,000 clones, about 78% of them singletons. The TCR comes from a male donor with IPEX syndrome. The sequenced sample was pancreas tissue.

The CDR3 spells CAISESRGNTEAFF. CDR3 nucleotides: TGTGCCATCAGTGAGTCCAGGGGGAACACTGAAGCTTTCTTT. The chain joins TRBV10-3 to TRBJ1-1; perhaps TRBD1 as D (6 bases). The germline V and J ends were trimmed by 0 bases and 1 base, with 6 bases remaining between them. Germline V lookup: CDR1 ENHRY, CDR2 SYGVKD. The CDR3 has 14 amino acids.